The 17 T cell receptor beta chains reported below all come from one sample, sequenced in a study of control samples from healthy donors and cancer patients. Data came from immunoSEQ multiplex PCR; TCRdb stores just in-frame clones and leaves some out. The table shows about 98,000 clones, with 79% occurring only once. Sequencing was done on a sample of blood. These receptors all come from a young woman in good health.

The chain uses TRBV11-3 and TRBJ2-3; 16 nucleotides align to TRBD2. This CDR3 spans 17 amino acids. Germline assignment: CDR1 SGHNT and CDR2 YENEEA. V lost 5 bases and J lost 6; bases outside the gene matches: 8. CDR3 nucleotides: TGTGCCAGCAGCGCCGGGACTAGCGGGGGGGCCGCGGATACGCAGTATTTT. Protein: CASSAGTSGGAADTQYF.

The chain links TRBV30 to TRBJ1-1, with D perhaps matching TRBD1 (6 bases). The CDR3 extends over 15 amino acids. Germline-derived CDR1 and CDR2 are GTSNPN and SVGIG (reference sequence). Deletions cut 3 bases from V and 1 base from J, with 15 bases between. The CDR3 coding sequence is TGTGCCTGGAGGAGCGGGGGCATAGGGAACACTGAAGCTTTCTTT. It translates to CAWRSGGIGNTEAFF.

This chain uses TRBV3-1 (or the pseudogene TRBV3-2) with TRBJ2-7; tentatively, D is TRBD1 (5 bases). V lost 1 base, J lost 9 bases, and 13 bases lay in between. This CDR3 region has 13 residues. The V gene's germline CDR1 is LGHDT and CDR2 YNNKEL (reference sequence). CDR3 protein: CASSQAAGNRQYF. In DNA form, the CDR3 reads TGTGCCAGCAGCCAAGCCGCAGGGAATCGGCAGTACTTC.

This rearrangement joins TRBV5-4 to TRBJ1-5, with TRBD1 identical over 10 bases. The J segment lost 3 bases and the V segment lost 4 bases, leaving 4 bases of the junction unmatched. Looked up from germline, CDR1 is SGHNT and CDR2 is YYREEE (reference sequence). The CDR3 loop spans 15 amino acids. The CDR3 coding sequence is TGTGCCAGCAGCGCAGGGACAGGGGCCAATCAGCCCCAGCATTTT. Translated: CASSAGTGANQPQHF.

V gene TRBV10-3 combines with J gene TRBJ2-5; D uncertain. The germline V gene has CDR1 ENHRY and CDR2 SYGVKD. Trimming removed 3 bases at V and 5 bases at J, with 13 bases between. The CDR3 has 14 amino acids. The CDR3 coding sequence is TGTGCCATCAGTGATGGTTTAGGTGGGGAGACCCAGTACTTC. This translates into CAISDGLGGETQYF.

The rearrangement joins TRBV3-1 (or the pseudogene TRBV3-2) to TRBJ2-7; D ambiguous. Germline V CDR1 and CDR2: LGHDT, YNNKEL (reference sequence). Trimming shortened V by 3 bases and J by 0 bases, and 12 bases separated the two germline ends. The CDR3 spans 15 residues. DNA for the CDR3: TGTGCCAGCAGCCAGTTTTTTGACCTCTCCTACGAGCAGTACTTC. It is translated as CASSQFFDLSYEQYF.

The chain is built from TRBV5-5 and TRBJ1-6; D is uncertain. Germline CDR1 reads SGHKS; CDR2 reads YYEKEE (reference sequence). Trimming shortened V by 1 base and J by 3 bases, and 8 bases separated the two germline ends. This CDR3 is built from 15 residues. The CDR3 sequence: CASSLITDYNSPLHF. Here the CDR3 DNA reads TGTGCCAGCAGCTTGATCACAGACTATAATTCACCCCTCCACTTT.

The gene calls are TRBV4-2 and TRBJ2-5, with D perhaps TRBD2 (7 bases). Germline lookup yields CDR1 LGHNA and CDR2 YNFKEQ. Trimming cost V 0 bases and J 5 bases, with 10 bases left between them. This CDR3 contains 14 residues. The DNA for the CDR3 is TGTGCCAGCAGCCAAGACGGGGGGCCTGAGACCCAGTACTTC. The encoded protein is CASSQDGGPETQYF.

The chain combines TRBV9 with TRBJ1-2; maybe TRBD1 (6 bases). CDR3 length equals 14 residues. V lost 1 base and J lost 6, with 13 bases in between. Germline V CDR1 and CDR2: SGDLS, YYNGEE. The CDR3 reads CASSVSGALDGYTF. The CDR3 region has the DNA TGTGCCAGCAGCGTATCGGGGGCTCTGGATGGCTACACCTTC.

V and J are TRBV4-1 and TRBJ1-1, with TRBD1 matching over 9 bases. CDR1 is MGHRA and CDR2 is YSYEKL in the germline V gene. The CDR3 extends over 18 amino acids. The J segment lost 0 bases and the V segment lost 5 bases, leaving 13 bases of the junction unmatched. The CDR3 region has the DNA TGCGCCAGCAGCTTAACTCTAGGGACAGGGTTTATGAACACTGAAGCTTTCTTT. This sequence encodes CASSLTLGTGFMNTEAFF.

V and J are TRBV19 and TRBJ1-5; D is unclear. V lost 5 bases and J lost 3, with 8 bases in between. The germline gives CDR1 LNHDA, CDR2 SQIVND (reference sequence). This CDR3 has 13 amino acids. The CDR3 loop reads CASSETPNQPQHF. For the CDR3, the DNA is TGTGCCAGTAGTGAGACCCCCAATCAGCCCCAGCATTTT. The variable domain in full, with the rest retrieved from reference TRBV19 and TRBJ1-5, is DGGITQSPKYLFRKEGQNVTLSCEQNLNHDAMYWYRQDPGQGLRLIYYSQIVNDFQKGDIAEGYSVSREKKESFPLTVTSAQKNPTAFYLCASSETPNQPQHFGDGTRLSIL.

This sequence joins TRBV1 and TRBJ1-2; the tabulated D call, TRBD1, remains unverified against the DNA. TRBV1 is a recognized pseudogene. The CDR3 covers 15 residues. The CDR3: CTSSQMDRTNYGYTF. The CDR3 region has the DNA TGCACCAGCAGCCAAATGGACAGAACAAACTATGGCTACACCTTC.

The chain recombines TRBV2 with TRBJ1-5; 8 nucleotides align to TRBD1. This CDR3 is built from 15 residues. Germline loops: CDR1 SNHLY, CDR2 FYNNEI. After removal of 6 bases from V and 4 bases from J, the junction contained 8 bases not matched to a gene. CDR3 DNA sequence: TGTGCCAGCAGGAGGGGGCAGGGGGCTAATCAGCCCCAGCATTTT. It codes for CASRRGQGANQPQHF.

V and J are TRBV13 and TRBJ1-2, with D possibly matching TRBD1 (5 bases). V was trimmed by 7 bases and J by 7 bases, leaving 10 bases between them. Germline V gives CDR1 PRHDT, CDR2 FYEKMQ (reference sequence). CDR3 length: 11 amino acids. CDR3 loop: CASTGKAGYTF. CDR3 sequence (DNA): TGTGCCAGCACAGGGAAAGCTGGCTACACCTTC.

The V call is TRBV6-8, the J call TRBJ2-2, with TRBD1 matching 7 bases. CDR1 is MNHGY, CDR2 SAAAGT, per germline. The CDR3 covers 16 residues. V dropped 2 bases and J dropped 1; count of bases not matched to a gene: 4. CDR3 protein: CASSYPRQGNTGELFF. In DNA, the CDR3 is TGTGCCAGCAGTTACCCCCGACAGGGGAACACCGGGGAGCTGTTTTTT.

The rearrangement joins TRBV7-8 to TRBJ1-6, with no clear D. The CDR3 has 16 amino acids. Germline V gene sequence: CDR1 SGHVS, CDR2 FQNEAQ. The ends were cut back, 5 bases at V and 0 bases at J, with 11 bases in the middle. The CDR3 loop is CASSEVQSSYNSPLHF. For the CDR3, the DNA is TGTGCCAGCAGCGAAGTCCAGAGCTCCTATAATTCACCCCTCCACTTT.

This clone was seen a few times. This chain joins TRBV5-1 and TRBJ2-1, with D tentatively TRBD1 (5 bases). V gave up 1 base and J gave up 3 bases, with 5 bases separating them. CDR1 SGHRS and CDR2 YFSETQ come from the germline V gene. The CDR3 has 13 residues. The CDR3 region has the DNA TGCGCCAGCAGCTTGACAGGCTACAATGAGCAGTTCTTC. The encoded protein is CASSLTGYNEQFF.